This T cell receptor (beta chain) was sequenced for a study of CD8 T cells in Susac syndrome. cDNA came from approximately 0.5 to 1 ug RNA primed by random hexamers. TCRdb fed the immunoSEQ multiplex PCR reads into MiXCR, producing one record per CDR3 protein. Altogether approximately 100,000 distinct CDR3 sequences are present, 92% being singletons, with the ten largest covering about 0.15%. Both CD4+ and CD8+ T cells were negatively isolated, and TEMRA cells underwent FACS enrichment. Per the germline V gene, CDR1 is MNHNY and CDR2 is SVGAGI (reference sequence). V lost 7 bases, J lost 6 bases, and 12 bases lay in between. This CDR3 contains 12 residues.

The specimen was CD4+ T cells from PBMCs. The rearrangement links TRBV6-6 to TRBJ1-2; D gene uncertain. The source is a human donor in good health. CDR3 in amino acids: CASTRGLNGYTF. The CDR3 DNA reads TGTGCCAGCACTAGAGGACTAAATGGCTACACCTTC.